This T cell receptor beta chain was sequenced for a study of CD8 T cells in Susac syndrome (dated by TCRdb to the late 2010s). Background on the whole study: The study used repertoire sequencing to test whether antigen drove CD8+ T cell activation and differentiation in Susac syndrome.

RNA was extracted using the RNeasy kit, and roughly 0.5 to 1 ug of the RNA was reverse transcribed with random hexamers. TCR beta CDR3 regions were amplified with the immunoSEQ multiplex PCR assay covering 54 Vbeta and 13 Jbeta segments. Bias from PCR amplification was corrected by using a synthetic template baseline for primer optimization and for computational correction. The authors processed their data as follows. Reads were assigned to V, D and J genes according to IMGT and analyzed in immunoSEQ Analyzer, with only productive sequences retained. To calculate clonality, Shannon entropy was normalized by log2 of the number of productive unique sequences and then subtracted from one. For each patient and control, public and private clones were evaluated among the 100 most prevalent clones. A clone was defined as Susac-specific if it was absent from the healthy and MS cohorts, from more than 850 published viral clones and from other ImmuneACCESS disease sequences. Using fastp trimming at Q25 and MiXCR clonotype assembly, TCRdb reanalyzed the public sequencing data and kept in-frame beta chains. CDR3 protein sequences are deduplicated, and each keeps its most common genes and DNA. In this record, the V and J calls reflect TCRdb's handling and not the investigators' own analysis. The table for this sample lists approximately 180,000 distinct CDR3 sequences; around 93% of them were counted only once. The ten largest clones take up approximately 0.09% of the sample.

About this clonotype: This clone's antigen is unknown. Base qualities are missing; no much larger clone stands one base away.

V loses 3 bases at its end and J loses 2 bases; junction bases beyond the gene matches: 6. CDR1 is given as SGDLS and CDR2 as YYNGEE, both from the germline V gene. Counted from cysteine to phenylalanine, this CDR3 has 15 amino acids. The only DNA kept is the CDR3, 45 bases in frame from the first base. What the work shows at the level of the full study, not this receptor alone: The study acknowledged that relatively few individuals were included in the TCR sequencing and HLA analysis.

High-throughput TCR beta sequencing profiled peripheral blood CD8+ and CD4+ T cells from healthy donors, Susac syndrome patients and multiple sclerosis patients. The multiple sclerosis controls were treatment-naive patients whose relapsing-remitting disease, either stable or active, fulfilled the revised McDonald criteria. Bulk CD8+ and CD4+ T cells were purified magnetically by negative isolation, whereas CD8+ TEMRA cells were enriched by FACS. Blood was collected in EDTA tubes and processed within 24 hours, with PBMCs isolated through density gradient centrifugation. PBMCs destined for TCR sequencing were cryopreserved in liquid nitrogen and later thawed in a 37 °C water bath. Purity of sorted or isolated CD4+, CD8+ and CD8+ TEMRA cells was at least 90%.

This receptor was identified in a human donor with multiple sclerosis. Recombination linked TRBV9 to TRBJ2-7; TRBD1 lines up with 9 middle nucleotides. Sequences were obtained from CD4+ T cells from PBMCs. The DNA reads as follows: TGTGCCAGCAGCGCAGGACAGGGGAGGGCCTACGAGCAGTACTTC. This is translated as CASSAGQGRAYEQYF.